The 8 T cell receptor beta chains presented below share a single source sample, sequenced in a study of blood T cells in healthy people across ages. Through a sample-barcoded 5' primer and a J-beta primer mix, a second PCR was run for about 6 to 11 cycles. TCRdb independently ran MiXCR on the 5' RACE reads; one entry per CDR3 protein. The sample shows 800,000 or so distinct CDR3 sequences, more than 20% of them seen only once. The same sample was also studied in work on T cells of mothers and their children.

The sample was blood. The receptors stem from a boy between 10 and 17 years old in good health.

The J gene is TRBJ1-2, the V gene TRBV3-1, with 7 nucleotides matching TRBD1. Germline values: CDR1 LGHDT, CDR2 YNNKEL (reference sequence). Trimming at V came to 3 bases and at J to 4 bases, leaving 11 bases not matched to a gene. The CDR3 is 16 residues long. CDR3 amino acids: CASSHLQGGGSYGYTF. For the CDR3, the DNA is TGTGCCAGCAGCCATCTTCAGGGGGGCGGTAGCTATGGCTACACCTTC.

The J gene is TRBJ2-7, the V gene TRBV6-2 or TRBV6-3; maybe TRBD1 (7 bases). This CDR3 is built from 15 residues. Trimming removed 4 bases at V and 5 bases at J, with 18 bases between. Germline CDR1 reads MNHEY; CDR2 reads SVGEGT. The DNA of the CDR3 is TGTGCCAGCAGTTCCGCAGGGGGGCGCTTCCACGAGCAGTACTTC. Protein: CASSSAGGRFHEQYF.

The CDR3 reads CASSLGRGEKLFF. The CDR3 coding sequence is TGTGCCAGCAGCTTAGGTCGGGGTGAAAAACTGTTTTTT. The rearrangement joins TRBV7-2 to TRBJ1-4; no firm D call. Trimming pared 1 base from V and 7 bases from J, leaving 7 bases between. This CDR3 is 13 amino acids long. CDR1 and CDR2 from the germline V gene are SGHTA and FQGNSA.

This chain connects TRBV20-1 to TRBJ2-7; no clear D. V lost 8 bases to trimming and J lost 6 bases, with 17 bases between them. Germline V lookup: CDR1 DFQATT, CDR2 SNEGSKA (reference sequence). This CDR3 comprises 12 residues. Here the CDR3 DNA reads TGCAGTCCCCTCTTTTCGGCGCGCGAGCAGTACTTC. Translated: CSPLFSAREQYF.

V and J are TRBV4-3 and TRBJ2-1; TRBD1 is a possible D gene (6 bases). V was trimmed by 3 bases and J by 8 bases, leaving 17 bases between them. From germline, CDR1 is LGHNA and CDR2 YSLEER. The length of the CDR3 is 15 residues. CDR3 loop: CASSQGAGEFYEQFF. CDR3 in DNA: TGCGCCAGCAGCCAGGGGGCCGGGGAGTTCTATGAGCAGTTCTTC.

Concerning this clonotype: One junction end disagrees with the germline gene, perhaps due to a read error. This chain joins TRBV7-8 and TRBJ2-3, with TRBD2 matching 16 bases. CDR1 and CDR2 from the germline V gene are SGHVS and FQNEAQ. The CDR3 spans 22 residues. CDR3 sequence reads: CASRDAGTGTSGGALFTDTRYF. CDR3 DNA sequence: TGTGCCAGCAGAGATGCCGGGACAGGGACTAGCGGGGGGGCCTTATTCACAGATACGCGGTATTTT.

This clonotype was found a few times. V and J are TRBV29-1 and TRBJ2-3, with D unresolved. In germline, CDR1 is SQVTM, CDR2 ANQGSEA. This CDR3 contains 13 residues. Between the trimmed V and J ends, which lost 4 bases and 2 bases, there was a span of 10 bases. CDR3 DNA: TGCAGCGTTGTACTGCAGATCACAGATACGCAGTATTTT. Protein: CSVVLQITDTQYF.

The gene calls are TRBV7-8 and TRBJ1-4, with 8 bases that match TRBD1. V lost 5 bases to trimming and J lost 1 base; unmatched junction nucleotides: 6. Per the germline V gene, CDR1 is SGHVS and CDR2 is FQNEAQ. The CDR3 has 16 residues. The CDR3 loop reads CASSAGTGLTNEKLFF. The CDR3 bases are TGTGCCAGCAGCGCAGGGACAGGCCTAACTAATGAAAAACTGTTTTTT.